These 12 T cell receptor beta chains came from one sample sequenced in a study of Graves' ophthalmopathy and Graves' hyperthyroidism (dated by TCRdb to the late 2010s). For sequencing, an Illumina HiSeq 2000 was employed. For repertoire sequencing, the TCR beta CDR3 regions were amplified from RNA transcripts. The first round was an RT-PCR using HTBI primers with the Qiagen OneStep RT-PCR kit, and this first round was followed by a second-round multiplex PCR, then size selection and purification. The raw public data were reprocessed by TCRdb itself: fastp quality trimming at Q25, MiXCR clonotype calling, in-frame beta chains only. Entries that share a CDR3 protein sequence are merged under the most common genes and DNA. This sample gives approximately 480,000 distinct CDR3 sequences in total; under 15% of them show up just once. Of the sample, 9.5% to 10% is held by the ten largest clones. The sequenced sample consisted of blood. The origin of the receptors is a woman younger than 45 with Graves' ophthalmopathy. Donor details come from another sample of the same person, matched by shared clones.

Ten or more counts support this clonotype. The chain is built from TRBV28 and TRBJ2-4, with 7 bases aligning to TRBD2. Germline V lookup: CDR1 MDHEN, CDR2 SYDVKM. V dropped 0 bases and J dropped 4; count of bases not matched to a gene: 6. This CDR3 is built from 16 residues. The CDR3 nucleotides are TGTGCCAGCAGTTTATGGTTAGCGGGCCAGAAAAACATTCAGTACTTC. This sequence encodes CASSLWLAGQKNIQYF.

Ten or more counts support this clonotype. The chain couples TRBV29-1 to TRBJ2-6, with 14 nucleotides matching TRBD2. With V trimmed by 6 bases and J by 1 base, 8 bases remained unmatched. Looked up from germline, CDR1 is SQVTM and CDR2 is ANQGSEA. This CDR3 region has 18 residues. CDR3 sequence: CSVLGTSGRGSGANVLTF. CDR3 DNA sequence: TGCAGCGTCCTAGGGACTAGCGGGAGAGGGTCTGGGGCCAACGTCCTGACTTTC.

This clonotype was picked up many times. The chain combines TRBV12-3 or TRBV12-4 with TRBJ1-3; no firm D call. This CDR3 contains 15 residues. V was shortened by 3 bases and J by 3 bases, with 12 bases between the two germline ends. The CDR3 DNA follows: TGTGCCAGCAGTTTCGGCAGTCTTTATGGAAACACCATATATTTT. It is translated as CASSFGSLYGNTIYF.

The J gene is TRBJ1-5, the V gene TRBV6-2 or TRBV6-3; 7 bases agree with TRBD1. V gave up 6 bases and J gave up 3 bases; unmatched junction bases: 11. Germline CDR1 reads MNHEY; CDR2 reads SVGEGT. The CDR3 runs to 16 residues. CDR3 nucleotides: TGTGCCAGCAGCTCGCGCCTGGGACAGCTCAATCAGCCCCAGCATTTT. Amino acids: CASSSRLGQLNQPQHF.

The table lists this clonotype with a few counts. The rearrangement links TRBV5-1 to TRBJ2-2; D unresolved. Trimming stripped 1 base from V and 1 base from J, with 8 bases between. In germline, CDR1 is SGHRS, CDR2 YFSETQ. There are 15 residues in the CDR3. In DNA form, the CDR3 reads TGCGCCAGCAGCTTGATCCGGCAGAACACCGGGGAGCTGTTTTTT. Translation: CASSLIRQNTGELFF.

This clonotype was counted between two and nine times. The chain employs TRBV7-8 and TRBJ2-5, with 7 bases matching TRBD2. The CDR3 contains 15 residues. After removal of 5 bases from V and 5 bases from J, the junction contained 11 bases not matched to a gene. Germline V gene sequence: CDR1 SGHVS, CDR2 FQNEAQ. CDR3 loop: CASSLLPGEGETQYF. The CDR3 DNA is TGTGCCAGCAGCCTGCTCCCCGGGGAGGGCGAGACCCAGTACTTC.

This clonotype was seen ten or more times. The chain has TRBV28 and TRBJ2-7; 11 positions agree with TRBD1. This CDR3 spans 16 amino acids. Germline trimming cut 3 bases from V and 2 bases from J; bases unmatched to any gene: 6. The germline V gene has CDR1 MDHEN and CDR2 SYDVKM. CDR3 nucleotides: TGTGCCAGCAGTTTCCTGGGACAGGGGGTGGCCTACGAGCAGTACTTC. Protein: CASSFLGQGVAYEQYF.

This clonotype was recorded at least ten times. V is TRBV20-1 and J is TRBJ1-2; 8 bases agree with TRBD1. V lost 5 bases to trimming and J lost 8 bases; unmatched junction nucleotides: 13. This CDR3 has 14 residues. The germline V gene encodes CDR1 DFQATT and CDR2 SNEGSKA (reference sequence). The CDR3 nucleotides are TGCAGTGCTTACGCGGACAGGGCACGCGGAGGCTACACCTTC. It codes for CSAYADRARGGYTF.

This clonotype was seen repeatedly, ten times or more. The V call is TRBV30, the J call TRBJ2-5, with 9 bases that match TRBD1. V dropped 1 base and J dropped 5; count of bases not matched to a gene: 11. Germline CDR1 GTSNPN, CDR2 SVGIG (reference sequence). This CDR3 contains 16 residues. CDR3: CAWSGDREFASETQYF. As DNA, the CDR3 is TGTGCCTGGAGTGGGGACAGGGAATTTGCGAGCGAGACCCAGTACTTC.

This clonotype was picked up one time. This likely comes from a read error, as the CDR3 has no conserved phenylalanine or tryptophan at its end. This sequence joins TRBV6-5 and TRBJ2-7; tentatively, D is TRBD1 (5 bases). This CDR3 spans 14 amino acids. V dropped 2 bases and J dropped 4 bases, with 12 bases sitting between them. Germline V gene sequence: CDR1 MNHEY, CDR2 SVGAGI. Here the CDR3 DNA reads TGTGCCAGCAGTTACGGAGCAGGGCAGTACGAGCAGTACTTG. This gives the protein CASSYGAGQYEQYL.

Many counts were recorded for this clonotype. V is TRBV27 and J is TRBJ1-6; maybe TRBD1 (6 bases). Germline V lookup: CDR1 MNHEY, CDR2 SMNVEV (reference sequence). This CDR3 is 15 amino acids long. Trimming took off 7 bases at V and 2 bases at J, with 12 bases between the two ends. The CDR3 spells CASKGEGAYNSPLHF. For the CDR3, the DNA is TGTGCCAGCAAGGGGGAGGGCGCCTATAATTCACCCCTCCACTTT.

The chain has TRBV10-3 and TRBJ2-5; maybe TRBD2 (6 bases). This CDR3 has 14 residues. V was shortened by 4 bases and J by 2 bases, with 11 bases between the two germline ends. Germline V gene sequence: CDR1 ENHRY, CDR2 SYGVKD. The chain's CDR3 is CAISGGRGQETQYF. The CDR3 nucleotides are TGTGCCATCAGTGGAGGGCGGGGACAAGAGACCCAGTACTTC.